This TCR beta chain was recovered during a study of B cell selection in AIRE deficiency. On this clone itself: Its antigen is as yet unknown.

The table came from immunoSEQ multiplex PCR; TCRdb's copy has only in-frame clones and leaves some out. The sample has approximately 24,000 clones, approximately 96% seen once. Study-level points and caveats: Of some 3,900 shared Treg TCRbeta sequences, 31.6% were healthy-donor-only and around 9.5% patient-only. Patient Tconv cells held 30% to 35% of Treg sequences shared by healthy donors. CDR3s were shorter in shared Treg sequences, reflecting few non-templated nucleotide insertions.

Trimming at V came to 6 bases and at J to 14 bases, leaving 16 bases not matched to a gene. The CDR3 is 16 amino acids. Germline V gives CDR1 KGHSH, CDR2 LQKENI. Sorting defined conventional CD4 T cells as CD4+CD127+. The chain recombines TRBV18 with TRBJ1-6; 10 bases align to TRBD1. Specimen: CD4+CD127+ conventional T cells sorted from PBMCs. This clonotype originated in a human donor in good health. In DNA form, the CDR3 reads TGTGCCAGCTCGCTATATGGACAGGGGGAGCCCAACACCCTCCACTTT. It is translated as CASSLYGQGEPNTLHF.